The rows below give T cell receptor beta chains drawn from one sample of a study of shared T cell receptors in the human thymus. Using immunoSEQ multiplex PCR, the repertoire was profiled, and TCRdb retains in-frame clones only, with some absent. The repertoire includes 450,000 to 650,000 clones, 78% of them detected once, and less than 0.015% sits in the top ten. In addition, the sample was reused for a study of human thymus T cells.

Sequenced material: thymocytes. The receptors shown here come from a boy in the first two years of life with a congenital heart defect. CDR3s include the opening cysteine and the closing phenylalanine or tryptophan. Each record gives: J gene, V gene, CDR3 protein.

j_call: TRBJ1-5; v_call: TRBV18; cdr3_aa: CASSPGQGKHF
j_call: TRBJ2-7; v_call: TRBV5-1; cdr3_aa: CASSPGTASYEQYF
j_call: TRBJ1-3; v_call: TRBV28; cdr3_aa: CASGPRWTGPNTIYF
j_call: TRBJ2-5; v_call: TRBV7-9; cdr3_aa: CASSLDPLWREGRETQYF
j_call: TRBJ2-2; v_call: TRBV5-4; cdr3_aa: CATGGATSGNTGELFF
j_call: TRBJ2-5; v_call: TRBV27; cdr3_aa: CASRERGREGLWETQYF
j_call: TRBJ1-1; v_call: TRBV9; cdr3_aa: CASSAGTGRGAFF
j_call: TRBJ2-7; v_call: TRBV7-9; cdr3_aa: CASSPQLVGVGEQYF
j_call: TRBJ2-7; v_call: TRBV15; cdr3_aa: CATSRDSGRGLHEQYF
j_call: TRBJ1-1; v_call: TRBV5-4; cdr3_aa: CASSPQRGQMNTEAFF
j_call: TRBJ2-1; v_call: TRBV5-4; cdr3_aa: CASSLGLPDNEQFF
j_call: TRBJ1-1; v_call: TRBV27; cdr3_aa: CASSLRRRNTEAFF
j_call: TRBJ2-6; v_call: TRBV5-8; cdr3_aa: CASSLGASGANVLTF
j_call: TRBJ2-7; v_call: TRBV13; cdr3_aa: CASRTGGTYEQYF
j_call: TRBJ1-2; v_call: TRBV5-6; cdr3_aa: CASSLDPTGRLEGYTF
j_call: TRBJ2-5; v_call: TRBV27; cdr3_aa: CASRTSGSGETQYF
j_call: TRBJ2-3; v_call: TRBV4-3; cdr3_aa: CASSQAPGQGTDTQYF
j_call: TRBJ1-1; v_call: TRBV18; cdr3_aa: CASSPPSTGTNTEAFF
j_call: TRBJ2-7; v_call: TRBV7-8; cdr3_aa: CASSFQDRDYEQYF
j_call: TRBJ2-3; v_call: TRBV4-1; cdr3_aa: CASSLIAGADTQYF
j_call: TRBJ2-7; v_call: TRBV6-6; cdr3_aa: CASSSRGGYEQYF
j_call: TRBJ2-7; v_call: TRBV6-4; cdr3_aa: CASSDPDNSVQYF
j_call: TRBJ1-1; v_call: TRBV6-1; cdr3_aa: CASSRQGGNTEAFF
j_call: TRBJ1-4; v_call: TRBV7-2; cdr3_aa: CASSLARGQVEGDEKLFF
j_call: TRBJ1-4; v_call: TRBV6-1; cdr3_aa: CASSAGQGGEKLFF
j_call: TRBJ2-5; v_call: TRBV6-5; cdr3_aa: CASRVTGKGRETQYF
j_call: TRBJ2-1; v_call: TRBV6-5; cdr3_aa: CASSYSGLAGFEQFF
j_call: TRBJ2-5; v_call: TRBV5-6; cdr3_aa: CASSLGVGVAGQETQYF
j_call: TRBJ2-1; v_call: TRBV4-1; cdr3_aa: CASSHAGTSGRVEQFF
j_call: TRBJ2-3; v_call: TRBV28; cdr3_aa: CASSEVGGQDTQYF
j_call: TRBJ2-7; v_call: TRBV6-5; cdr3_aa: CASSFSLAAPLHEQYF
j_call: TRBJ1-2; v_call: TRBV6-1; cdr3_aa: CASSGGSPYGYTF
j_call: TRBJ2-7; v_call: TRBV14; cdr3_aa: CASSQTGGTKQYF
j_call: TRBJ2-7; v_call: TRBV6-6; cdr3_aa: CASGGQGAFEQYF
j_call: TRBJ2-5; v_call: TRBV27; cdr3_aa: CASRPDREETQYF
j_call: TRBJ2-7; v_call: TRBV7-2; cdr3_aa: CASSRMGQSSSYEQYF
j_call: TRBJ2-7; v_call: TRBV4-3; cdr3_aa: CASSQDAEGERAAYEQYF
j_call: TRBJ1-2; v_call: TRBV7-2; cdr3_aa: CASSLAREDWYTF
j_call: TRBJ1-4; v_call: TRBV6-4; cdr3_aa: CARSLLGEATNEKLFF
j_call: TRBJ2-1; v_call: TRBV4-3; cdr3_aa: CASSRRGLAGAQPYNEQFF
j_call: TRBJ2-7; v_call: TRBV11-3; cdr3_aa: CASSSLSEQYF
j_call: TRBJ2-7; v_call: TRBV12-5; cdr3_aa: CASGTLVGSEDYEQYF
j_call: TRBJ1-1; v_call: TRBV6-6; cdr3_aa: CASRSTGKAEAFF
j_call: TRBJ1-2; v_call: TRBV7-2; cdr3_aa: CASSPGGDYGYTF
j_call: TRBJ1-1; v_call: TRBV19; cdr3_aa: CASSPTGRQAFF
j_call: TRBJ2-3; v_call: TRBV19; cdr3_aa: CASSFRETRDTQYF
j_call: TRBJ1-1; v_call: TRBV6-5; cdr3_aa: CASSYSRGLLNTEAFF
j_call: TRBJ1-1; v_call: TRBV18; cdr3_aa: CASSPGQGTLNTEAFF
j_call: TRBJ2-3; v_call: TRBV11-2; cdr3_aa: CASSFASGSTDTQYF
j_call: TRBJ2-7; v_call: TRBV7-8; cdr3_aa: CASSAPGTRYEQYF
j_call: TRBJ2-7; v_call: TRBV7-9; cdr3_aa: CASPGGFHEQYF
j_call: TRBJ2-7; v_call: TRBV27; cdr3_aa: CASSTPRTSRDEQYF
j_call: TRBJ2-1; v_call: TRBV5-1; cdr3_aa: CASSLGLAGDREQFF
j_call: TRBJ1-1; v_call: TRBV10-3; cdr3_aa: CAISASGDTEAFF